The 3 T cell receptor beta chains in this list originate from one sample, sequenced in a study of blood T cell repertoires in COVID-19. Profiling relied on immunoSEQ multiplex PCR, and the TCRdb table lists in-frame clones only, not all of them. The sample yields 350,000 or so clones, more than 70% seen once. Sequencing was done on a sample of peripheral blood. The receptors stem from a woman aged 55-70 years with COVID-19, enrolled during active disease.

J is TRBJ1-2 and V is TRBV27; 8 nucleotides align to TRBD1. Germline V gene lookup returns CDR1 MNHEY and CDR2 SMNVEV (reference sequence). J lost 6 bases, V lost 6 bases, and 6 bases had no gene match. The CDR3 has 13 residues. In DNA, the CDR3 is TGTGCCAGCAGGACAGGGGAGAATCATGGCTACACCTTC. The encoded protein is CASRTGENHGYTF.

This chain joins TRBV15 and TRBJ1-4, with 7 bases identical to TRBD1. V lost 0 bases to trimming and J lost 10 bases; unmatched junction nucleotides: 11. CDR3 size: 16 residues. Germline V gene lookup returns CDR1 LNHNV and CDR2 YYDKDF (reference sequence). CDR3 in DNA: TGTGCCACCAGCAGAGATCCGACAGGGAGTGTGGGAAAACTGTTTTTT. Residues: CATSRDPTGSVGKLFF.

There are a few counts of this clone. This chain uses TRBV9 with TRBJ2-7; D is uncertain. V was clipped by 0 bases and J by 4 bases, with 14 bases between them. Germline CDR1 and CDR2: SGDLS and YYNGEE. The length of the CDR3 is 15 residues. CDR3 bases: TGTGCCAGCAGCGTAGCACAGTATCCCGAATACGAGCAGTACTTC. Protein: CASSVAQYPEYEQYF.